This TCR beta chain emerged from a study of T-cell reconstitution after alpha-beta-depleted transplantation in children. This sample's TCRbeta library carried unique molecular identifier barcodes. TCRdb re-derived calls from the PCR reads in MiXCR, one entry per CDR3 protein. The sample has about 610,000 distinct CDR3 sequences; roughly a tenth are singletons. CDR1 is LNHNV and CDR2 is YYDKDF in the germline V gene (reference sequence). There are 16 residues in the CDR3. The V segment lost 1 base and the J segment 5 bases; nucleotides outside the gene matches: 8. This sample comprised PBMCs from the stem cell graft donor, obtained from the stem cell graft. The sequence was collected from a human donor who donated a stem cell graft to a child with acute myeloid leukemia. The V call is TRBV15, the J call TRBJ2-7; 10 positions agree with TRBD1. Written as DNA, the CDR3 is TGTGCCACCAGCAGAGCGTTAGGGACAGGGGCCCACGAGCAGTACTTC. Translating gives CATSRALGTGAHEQYF.